A selection of T cell receptor beta chains follows, all from one sample in a study of identical twins. Each CDR3 protein gets one entry after TCRdb re-called the 5' RACE reads with MiXCR. The sample has over 500,000 distinct CDR3 sequences; around 20% are singletons. This sample was also put to use in a study of T cells expressing NK-cell markers.

Sequencing used CD4+ T cells sorted from blood. The receptor set was obtained from a woman aged 18-29 years in good health. Both conserved end residues are part of each CDR3. Fields, in order: clone size, J gene, D gene, V gene, CDR3 DNA, CDR3 protein. A D gene is named only where the DNA matches it firmly. Size is omitted from some rows. Given values are once, few, many or a class for expanded clones.

>few|TRBJ1-5|-|TRBV7-9
TGTGCCAGCAGCCACCTCGAAGGGACTCAGCCCCAGCATTTT
CASSHLEGTQPQHF
>few|TRBJ1-3|-|TRBV15
TGTGCCACCAGCAGAGATTGGGGCTCGGACACTGGAAACACCATATATTTT
CATSRDWGSDTGNTIYF
>-|TRBJ2-7|-|TRBV9
TGTGCCAGCAGCGTGGCGGGCCAATTGGGGGAGCAGTACTTC
CASSVAGQLGEQYF
>-|TRBJ2-3|TRBD1|TRBV3-1
TGTGCCAGCAGCCGACAGGGCTCAGATACGCAGTATTTT
CASSRQGSDTQYF
>-|TRBJ2-5|-|TRBV20-1
TGCAGTGCTACGGAGGGGGAGACCCAGTACTTC
CSATEGETQYF
>few|TRBJ2-2|TRBD2|TRBV12-3/TRBV12-4
TGTGCCAGCAGTAGGTCTAGCGGGGGGCGGACCGGGGAGCTGTTTTTT
CASSRSSGGRTGELFF
>once|TRBJ2-7|TRBD2|TRBV5-1
TGCGCCAGCAGCCACCCTAGCGGGGAGGTGGGGGAGCAGTACTTC
CASSHPSGEVGEQYF
>few|TRBJ2-2|-|TRBV10-3
TGTGCCATCAGCTTCACGAGGGGCACCGGGGAGCTGTTTTTT
CAISFTRGTGELFF
>many|TRBJ2-1|-|TRBV24-1
TGTGCCACCAGTGAGACGACAGGCTCCTTATCTAAGCAGTTCTTC
CATSETTGSLSKQFF
>few|TRBJ1-2|TRBD1|TRBV5-1
TGCGCCAGCAGGGACAGGGATGGCTACACCTTC
CASRDRDGYTF
>-|TRBJ2-3|TRBD2|TRBV5-1
TGCGCCAGCAGCTTGGCGACTAGCGGGAGGCCGGGCACAGATACGCAGTATTTT
CASSLATSGRPGTDTQYF
>few|TRBJ2-4|TRBD2|TRBV11-2
TGTGCCAGCAGCCTTAGGGTTGGAAGACTAGCGGGATCAGCCAGGCCCATTCAGTACTTC
CASSLRVGRLAGSARPIQYF
>-|TRBJ2-5|TRBD2|TRBV20-1
TGCAGTGCTAGAGATAATGGCGGGAGTGGGGGGGAGACCCAGTACTTC
CSARDNGGSGGETQYF
>few|TRBJ1-2|-|TRBV3-1
TGTGCCAGCAGCCGTGAGGAGGGCGGAGGCTACACCTTC
CASSREEGGGYTF
>few|TRBJ2-1|-|TRBV20-1
TGCAGTGCTAACACTCGGGCCTCCTACAATGAGCAGTTCTTC
CSANTRASYNEQFF
>-|TRBJ1-1|-|TRBV12-3/TRBV12-4
TGTGCCAGCAGAGGGTTTCCTGGCACTGAAGCTTTCTTT
CASRGFPGTEAFF
>-|TRBJ2-4|-|TRBV11-2
TGTGCCAGCAGCTATCAGACTATGCTCATTACCAAAAACATTCAGTACTTC
CASSYQTMLITKNIQYF
>-|TRBJ1-1|-|TRBV20-1
TGCAGTGCTAGGGGGTCGAACACTGAAGCTTTCTTT
CSARGSNTEAFF
>-|TRBJ1-5|-|TRBV5-1
TGCGCCATCCCGAGACAGGTTTATCAGCCCCAGCATTTT
CAIPRQVYQPQHF
>-|TRBJ1-1|-|TRBV5-1
TGCGCCAGCAGCTTGGTGGGGTCTGGGAACACTGAAGCTTTCTTT
CASSLVGSGNTEAFF
>few|TRBJ2-1|TRBD2|TRBV5-6
TGTGCCAGCAGCTTGAGAGTACTAGCGGGGTACAATGAGCAGTTCTTC
CASSLRVLAGYNEQFF
>once|TRBJ2-1|TRBD1|TRBV5-1
TGCGCCAGCAGCTTGGGGACAGGGGATTCCTACATTGAGCAGTTCTTC
CASSLGTGDSYIEQFF
>-|TRBJ2-1|TRBD2|TRBV24-1
TGTGCCACCAGTGATTTGAAAAGCGGGAGAAATGAGCAGTTCTTC
CATSDLKSGRNEQFF
>few|TRBJ2-3|-|TRBV7-9
TGTGCCAGCAGCCCTCTTTCCGGGCCGCAGTATTTT
CASSPLSGPQYF
>once|TRBJ1-2|-|TRBV5-5
TGTGCCAGCAGCTGGGGACAAAACTATGGCTACACCTTC
CASSWGQNYGYTF
>-|TRBJ2-7|TRBD1|TRBV27
TGTGCCAGCAGTTTATTAGGGACAGGCTCCTACGAGCAGTACTTC
CASSLLGTGSYEQYF
>few|TRBJ1-1|TRBD1|TRBV5-1
TGCGCCAGCAGCCCAGGGGGCTGGGGCACTGAAGCTTTCTTT
CASSPGGWGTEAFF
>many|TRBJ1-1|-|TRBV3-1
TGTGCCAGCAGAGGAGTGGGTGCGGCTGAAGCTTTCTTT
CASRGVGAAEAFF
>few|TRBJ2-3|-|TRBV29-1
TGCAGCGTCGGGGCGCTCGGAGATACGCAGTATTTT
CSVGALGDTQYF
>few|TRBJ1-4|-|TRBV6-1
TGTGCCAGCAGTCGGGGGGGAGGGTTTAATGAAAAACTGTTTTTT
CASSRGGGFNEKLFF
>-|TRBJ2-7|TRBD2|TRBV4-2
TGTGCCAGCAGCCAAGGGCTAGCGGACTCCTACGAGCAGTACTTC
CASSQGLADSYEQYF
>-|TRBJ2-5|-|TRBV12-3/TRBV12-4
TGTGCCAGCAGTTTCGGGCAATCAGAGACCCAGTACTTC
CASSFGQSETQYF
>-|TRBJ2-1|TRBD2|TRBV7-2
TGTGCCAGCAGCCTAGCGGGTAATCAGCAGTTCTTC
CASSLAGNQQFF
>many|TRBJ2-3|-|TRBV10-3
TGTGCCATCAGTCAACTAGCTCTTAGCACAGATACGCAGTATTTT
CAISQLALSTDTQYF
>-|TRBJ1-1|TRBD1|TRBV20-1
TGCAGTGCCACAGGATGGACAGGGGGCACTGAAGCTTTCTTT
CSATGWTGGTEAFF
>many|TRBJ1-1|-|TRBV29-1
TGCAGCGTTGCTGAGATCTACACTGAAGCTTTCTTT
CSVAEIYTEAFF
>few|TRBJ2-6|-|TRBV29-1
TGCAGCGTTGCGACGGTGACTGGGGCCAACGTCCTGACTTTC
CSVATVTGANVLTF
>-|TRBJ1-5|-|TRBV12-3/TRBV12-4
TGTGCCAGCAGTTTTGCGGGTCCAGACCTCGATCAGCCCCAGCATTTT
CASSFAGPDLDQPQHF
>-|TRBJ2-1|TRBD2|TRBV15
TGTGCCACCAGCTACCCCCGAGCGGGAGGGCCTAACAATGAGCAGTTCTTC
CATSYPRAGGPNNEQFF
>-|TRBJ1-5|-|TRBV19
TGTGCCAGTAGGTCCAGGGGCGAACGTAGCAATCAGCCCCAGCATTTT
CASRSRGERSNQPQHF
>few|TRBJ1-1|TRBD1|TRBV29-1
TGCAGCGTTACCTTACAGGGGATGAACACTGAAGCTTTCTTT
CSVTLQGMNTEAFF
>few|TRBJ2-3|-|TRBV20-1
TGCAGTGCGTGGGAACTCGAAGATACGCAGTATTTT
CSAWELEDTQYF